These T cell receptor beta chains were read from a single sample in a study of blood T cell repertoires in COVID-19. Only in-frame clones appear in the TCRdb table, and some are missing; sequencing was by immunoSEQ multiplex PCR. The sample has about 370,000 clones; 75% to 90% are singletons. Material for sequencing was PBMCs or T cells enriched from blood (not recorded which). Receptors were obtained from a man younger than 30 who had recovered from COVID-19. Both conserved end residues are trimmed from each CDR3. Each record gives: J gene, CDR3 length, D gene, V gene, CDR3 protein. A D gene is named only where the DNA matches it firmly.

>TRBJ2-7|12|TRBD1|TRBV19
ASSTPGQIYEQY
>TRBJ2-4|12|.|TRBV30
AWRALADKNIQY
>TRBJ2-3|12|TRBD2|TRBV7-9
ASIISGITDTQY
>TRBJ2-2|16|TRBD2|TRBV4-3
ASSQEISGSANTGELF
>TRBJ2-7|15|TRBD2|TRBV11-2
ASSSPPSSGRSYEQY
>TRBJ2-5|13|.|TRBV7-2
ASSLNQGGRETQY
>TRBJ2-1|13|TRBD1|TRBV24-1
ATSDPGQGRDEQF
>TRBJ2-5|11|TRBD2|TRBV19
ASRQAGGETQY
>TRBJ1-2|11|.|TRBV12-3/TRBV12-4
ASSRTGYYGYT
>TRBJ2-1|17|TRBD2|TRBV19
ASSTTRPTPSGGLDEQF
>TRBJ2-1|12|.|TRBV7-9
ASSLVRDRDEQF
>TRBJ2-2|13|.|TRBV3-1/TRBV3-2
ASSQDGIPTGELF
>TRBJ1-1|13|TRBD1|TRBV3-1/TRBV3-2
ASRQTGALNTEAF
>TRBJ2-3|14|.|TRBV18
ASSPLGTGGLDTQY
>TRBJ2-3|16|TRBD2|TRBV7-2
ASSPGLTSGGTTDTQY
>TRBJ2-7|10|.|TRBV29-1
SAVTTSYEQY
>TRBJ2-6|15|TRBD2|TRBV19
ASSMGGPRSGANVLT
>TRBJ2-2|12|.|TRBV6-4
ASRPEMNTGELF
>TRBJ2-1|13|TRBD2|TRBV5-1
ASSFSGDSYNEQF
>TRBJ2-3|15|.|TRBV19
ASSSQGDTDYTDTQY
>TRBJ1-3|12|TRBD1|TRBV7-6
ASTPTGNGNTIY
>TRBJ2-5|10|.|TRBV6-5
ASSQATRTQY
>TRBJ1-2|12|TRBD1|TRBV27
ASSPQGALYGYT
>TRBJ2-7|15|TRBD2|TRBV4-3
ASSQVAGGTPGYEQY
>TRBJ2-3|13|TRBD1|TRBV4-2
ASSPSRGPADTQY
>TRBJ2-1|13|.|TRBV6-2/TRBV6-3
ASSYVDGAYNEQF
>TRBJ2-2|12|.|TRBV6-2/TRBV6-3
ASSYSGREGELF
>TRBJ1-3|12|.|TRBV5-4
ASSLAGTGNTIY
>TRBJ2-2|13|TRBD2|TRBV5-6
ASSAGTSGRRELF
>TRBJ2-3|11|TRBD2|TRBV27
ASRGTSRDTQY
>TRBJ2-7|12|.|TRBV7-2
ASSLGGRGYEQY
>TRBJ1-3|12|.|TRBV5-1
ASSIQGLGNTIY
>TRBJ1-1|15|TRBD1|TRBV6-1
ASSEGTGTTMNTEAF
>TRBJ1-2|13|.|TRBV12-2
ASRPRQGKVHGYT
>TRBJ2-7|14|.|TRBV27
ASSLGSARASYEQY
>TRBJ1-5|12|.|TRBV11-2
ASSPGTWSQPQH
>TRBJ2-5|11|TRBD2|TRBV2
ASRSGGQETQY
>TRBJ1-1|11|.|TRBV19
ASTGQRRTEAF
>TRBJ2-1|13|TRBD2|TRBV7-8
ASEREGRTWNEQF
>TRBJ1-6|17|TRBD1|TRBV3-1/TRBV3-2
ASSRIGPTGGSYNSPLH
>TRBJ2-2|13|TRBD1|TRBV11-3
ASSFRQGDTGELF
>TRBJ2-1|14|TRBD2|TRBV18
ASSPSGGRSYNEQF
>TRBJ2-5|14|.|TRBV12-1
ASTPAEADLKETQY